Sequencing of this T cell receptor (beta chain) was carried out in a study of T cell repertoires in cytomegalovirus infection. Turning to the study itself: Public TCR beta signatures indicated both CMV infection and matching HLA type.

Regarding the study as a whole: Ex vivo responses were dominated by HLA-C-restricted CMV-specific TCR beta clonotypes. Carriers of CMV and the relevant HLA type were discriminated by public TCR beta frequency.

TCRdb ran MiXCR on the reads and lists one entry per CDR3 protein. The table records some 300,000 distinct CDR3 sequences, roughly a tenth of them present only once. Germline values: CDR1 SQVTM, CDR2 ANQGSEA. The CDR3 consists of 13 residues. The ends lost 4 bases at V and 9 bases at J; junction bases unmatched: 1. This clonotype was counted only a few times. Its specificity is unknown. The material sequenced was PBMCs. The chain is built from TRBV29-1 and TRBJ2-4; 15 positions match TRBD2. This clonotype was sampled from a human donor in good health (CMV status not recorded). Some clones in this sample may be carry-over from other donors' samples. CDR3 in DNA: TGCAGCGTTGGGACTAGCGGGGGGGGCATTCAGTACTTC. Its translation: CSVGTSGGGIQYF.